The 6 T cell receptor beta chains reported below all come from one sample, sequenced in a study of T cells in Graves' hyperthyroidism and ophthalmopathy. TCR beta CDR3 sequences were amplified from RNA transcripts. First-round RT-PCR targeting the TCR CDR3 was performed with the HTBI primer set. From the multiplex PCR reads, TCRdb called clonotypes with MiXCR, one entry per CDR3 protein. The table includes 480,000 or so distinct CDR3 sequences, around 50% detected once. The sample taken for sequencing was peripheral blood or thyroid tissue (not recorded which). The receptors were sampled from an adult woman with Graves' disease, either hyperthyroidism or ophthalmopathy (not recorded which).

This chain joins TRBV20-1 and TRBJ2-7; possible D gene TRBD1, 5 bases. The germline V gene has CDR1 DFQATT and CDR2 SNEGSKA (reference sequence). CDR3 size: 12 residues. With 5 bases removed from V and 3 bases from J, the gap between germline ends came to 11 bases. CDR3 sequence reads: CSAYRQSYEQYF. The CDR3 DNA reads TGCAGTGCTTATCGACAGAGCTACGAGCAGTACTTC.

Concerning this clonotype: The junction and the germline gene differ at one end; a read error may be behind it. The rearrangement uses TRBV7-9 and TRBJ2-7, with 7 positions matching TRBD1. The germline gives CDR1 SEHNR, CDR2 FQNEAQ (reference sequence). This CDR3 has 16 amino acids. CDR3 loop: CASSQSRTGHSYEQHF. The CDR3, as DNA: TGTGCCAGCAGCCAGTCACGGACAGGACACTCCTACGAGCAGCACTTC.

This clonotype was recorded at least ten times. The genes are TRBV6-5 and TRBJ1-5, with 9 bases fitting TRBD1. CDR1 and CDR2 (germline): MNHEY, SVGAGI. V was pared by 8 bases and J by 1 base, with 15 bases of the junction left unmatched. CDR3 length: 18 residues. The CDR3 sequence: CASRPPGQGRGSNQPQHF. The DNA for the CDR3 is TGTGCCAGCCGACCTCCGGGACAGGGAAGGGGGAGCAATCAGCCCCAGCATTTT.

J is TRBJ2-5 and V is TRBV11-2; 7 positions agree with TRBD2. V shed 5 bases, J shed 5 bases, and the junction held 5 bases outside the gene matches. The CDR3 has 13 residues. Germline V gene lookup returns CDR1 SGHAT and CDR2 FQNNGV. Here the CDR3 reads CASSGRAGETQYF. In DNA form, the CDR3 reads TGTGCCAGCAGCGGGAGGGCCGGGGAGACCCAGTACTTC.

V usage is TRBV4-2 and J usage is TRBJ1-2, with TRBD1 identical over 7 bases. The V and J ends lost 0 bases and 0 bases, in that order; junction bases with no gene match: 7. Per the germline V gene, CDR1 is LGHNA and CDR2 is YNFKEQ. The CDR3 length is 17 residues. The CDR3 sequence: CASSQDTRQGTNYGYTF. The CDR3 nucleotides read TGTGCCAGCAGCCAAGATACCCGACAGGGCACTAACTATGGCTACACCTTC.

The rearrangement uses TRBV7-9 and TRBJ1-6, with a tentative D call TRBD1 (6 bases). The CDR3 extends over 17 amino acids. The germline V and J ends were trimmed by 9 bases and 5 bases, with 23 bases remaining between them. The germline V gene has CDR1 SEHNR and CDR2 FQNEAQ (reference sequence). The CDR3 protein is CASMPAANGGNNSPLHF. The CDR3 DNA reads as TGTGCCAGTATGCCGGCCGCTAACGGGGGCAATAATTCACCCCTCCACTTT.